Listed below are T cell receptor beta chains from one sample, sequenced in a study of shared clonotypes between healthy human individuals. Profiling relied on immunoSEQ multiplex PCR, and the TCRdb table lists in-frame clones only, not all of them. This sample has about 2.3 million clones, with approximately 90% found just once. The source material was naive CD4+ T cells from PBMCs. These receptors were collected from a young man in good health. Some clones in this sample may be carry-over from other donors' samples. The CDR3 runs from the conserved cysteine through the conserved F or W. D genes are given only for firm matches. Only some rows state a clone size, as once, few, many or a class for expanded clones.

d_call	clone_size	v_call	j_call	cdr3_length	cdr3_aa	cdr3_nt
TRBD1	-	TRBV15	TRBJ1-5	14	CATSRDRGGQPQHF	TGTGCCACCAGCAGGGACAGGGGAGGTCAGCCCCAGCATTTT
TRBD2	-	TRBV5-1	TRBJ2-1	17	CASSLATLAGGLNEQFF	TGCGCCAGCAGCTTGGCCACCCTAGCGGGAGGTCTCAATGAGCAGTTCTTC
-	-	TRBV18	TRBJ1-3	17	CASSPPIGGDSGNTIYF	TGTGCCAGCTCACCCCCCATCGGAGGAGACTCTGGAAACACCATATATTTT
TRBD1	once	TRBV7-2	TRBJ1-5	15	CASSLRGQGGQPQHF	TGTGCCAGCAGCTTAAGGGGGCAGGGAGGCCAGCCCCAGCATTTT
-	once	TRBV7-2	TRBJ1-4	15	CASSPTRATNEKLFF	TGTGCCAGCAGCCCGACCAGGGCAACTAATGAAAAACTGTTTTTT
TRBD1	-	TRBV5-6	TRBJ1-3	18	CASSRYGTGKGAGNTIYF	TGTGCCAGCAGCAGATACGGGACAGGGAAGGGCGCTGGAAACACCATATATTTT
-	few	TRBV29-1	TRBJ1-1	13	CSAGRWLNTEAFF	TGCAGCGCGGGTCGCTGGTTGAACACTGAAGCTTTCTTT
TRBD1	-	TRBV18	TRBJ1-3	17	CASSPTRTGSSGNTIYF	TGTGCCAGCTCACCTACTCGGACAGGGAGCTCTGGAAACACCATATATTTT
TRBD2	-	TRBV5-1	TRBJ2-3	18	CASSWGGLAGGVTDTQYF	TGCGCCAGCAGCTGGGGAGGACTAGCGGGAGGGGTCACAGATACGCAGTATTTT
-	-	TRBV5-1	TRBJ1-2	14	CASSSTTGNYGYTF	TGCGCCAGCAGCTCGACGACGGGGAACTATGGCTACACCTTC
-	-	TRBV14	TRBJ1-4	16	CASSQESTPRRGKLFF	TGTGCCAGCAGCCAAGAATCCACACCCCGTCGGGGAAAACTGTTTTTT
-	-	TRBV18	TRBJ1-1	12	CASSPMEGEAFF	TGTGCCAGCTCACCTATGGAGGGGGAGGCTTTCTTT
-	-	TRBV4-1	TRBJ1-2	15	CASSQDIEGVHGYTF	TGCGCCAGCAGCCAAGATATCGAAGGGGTTCATGGCTACACCTTC
-	-	TRBV6-6	TRBJ2-5	14	CASSYTGQRETQYF	TGTGCCAGCAGTTACACAGGTCAGAGAGAGACCCAGTACTTC
-	-	TRBV5-1	TRBJ2-1	15	CASSLGAGRHNEQFF	TGCGCCAGCAGCTTAGGAGCAGGGCGACACAATGAGCAGTTCTTC
TRBD1	-	TRBV5-1	TRBJ1-2	16	CASSQPGLEGAGGYTF	TGCGCCAGCAGCCAGCCCGGGTTGGAGGGGGCAGGTGGCTACACCTTC
-	-	TRBV6-1	TRBJ2-5	13	CASSPGSMGTQYF	TGTGCCAGCAGCCCCGGGTCTATGGGGACCCAGTACTTC